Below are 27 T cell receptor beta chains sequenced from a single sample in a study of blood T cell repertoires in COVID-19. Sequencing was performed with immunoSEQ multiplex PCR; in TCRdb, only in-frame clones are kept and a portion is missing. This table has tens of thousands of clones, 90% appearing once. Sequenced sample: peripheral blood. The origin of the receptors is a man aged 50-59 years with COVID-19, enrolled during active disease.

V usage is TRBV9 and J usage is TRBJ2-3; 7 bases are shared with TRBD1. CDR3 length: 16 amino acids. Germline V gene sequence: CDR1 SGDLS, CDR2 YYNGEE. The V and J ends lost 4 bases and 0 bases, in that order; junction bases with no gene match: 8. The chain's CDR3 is CASSSRTTGSTDTQYF. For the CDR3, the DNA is TGTGCCAGCAGCTCCCGAACGACAGGGAGCACAGATACGCAGTATTTT.

DNA for the CDR3: TGTGCCAGCAGCTTAGTCGGGGAGACCCAGTACTTC. Translation: CASSLVGETQYF. The rearrangement links TRBV7-9 to TRBJ2-5; D is ambiguous. The germline gives CDR1 SEHNR, CDR2 FQNEAQ (reference sequence). V was trimmed by 1 base and J by 5 bases, leaving 5 bases between them. The CDR3 sequence is 12 residues long.

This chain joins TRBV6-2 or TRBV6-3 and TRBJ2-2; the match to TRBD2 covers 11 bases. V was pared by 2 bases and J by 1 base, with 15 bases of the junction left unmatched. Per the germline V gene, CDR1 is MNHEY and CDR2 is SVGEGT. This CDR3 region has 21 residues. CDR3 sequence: CASSYPPGLAGGKRNTGELFF. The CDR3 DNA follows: TGTGCCAGCAGTTACCCTCCCGGGCTAGCGGGAGGTAAGCGGAACACCGGGGAGCTGTTTTTT.

The CDR3 DNA is TGCGCCAGCAAGAGCGGAGCGGGGACGAGAGAGACCCAGTACTTC. It is translated as CASKSGAGTRETQYF. The V and J genes are TRBV5-1 and TRBJ2-5; TRBD2 matches at 7 bases. Trimming removed 6 bases from V and 4 bases from J; junction bases left unmatched: 12. The CDR3 sequence is 15 residues long. Germline loops: CDR1 SGHRS, CDR2 YFSETQ. Full variable domain (missing parts from reference TRBV5-1 and TRBJ2-5): KAGVTQTPRYLIKTRGQQVTLSCSPISGHRSVSWYQQTPGQGLQFLFEYFSETQRNKGNFPGRFSGRQFSNSRSEMNVSTLELGDSALYLCASKSGAGTRETQYFGPGTRLLVL.

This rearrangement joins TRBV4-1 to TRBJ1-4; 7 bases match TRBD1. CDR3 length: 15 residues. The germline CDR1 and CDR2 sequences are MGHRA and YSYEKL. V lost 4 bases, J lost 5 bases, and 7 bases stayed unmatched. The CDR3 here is CASSLTGVLNEKLFF. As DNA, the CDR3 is TGCGCCAGCAGCCTTACAGGGGTCCTAAATGAAAAACTGTTTTTT.

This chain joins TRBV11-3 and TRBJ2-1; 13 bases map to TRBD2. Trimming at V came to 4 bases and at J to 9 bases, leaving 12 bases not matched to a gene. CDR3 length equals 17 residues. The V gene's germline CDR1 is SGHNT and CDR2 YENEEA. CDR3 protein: CASSSGGLAGLGGEQFF. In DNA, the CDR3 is TGTGCCAGCAGCTCCGGGGGACTAGCGGGGCTCGGAGGTGAGCAGTTCTTC.

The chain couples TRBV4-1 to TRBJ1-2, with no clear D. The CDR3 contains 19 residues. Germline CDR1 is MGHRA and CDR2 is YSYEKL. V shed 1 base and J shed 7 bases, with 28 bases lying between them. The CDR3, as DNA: TGCGCCAGCAGCCAAGTGCTGAGAGGCGGTGGCTTCCAAGGAGGTGGCTACACCTTC. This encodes CASSQVLRGGGFQGGGYTF.

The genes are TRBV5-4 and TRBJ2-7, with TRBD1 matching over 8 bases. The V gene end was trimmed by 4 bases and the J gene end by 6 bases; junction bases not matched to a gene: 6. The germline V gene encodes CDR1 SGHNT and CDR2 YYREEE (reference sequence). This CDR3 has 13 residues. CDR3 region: CASSIRTGREQYF. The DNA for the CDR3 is TGTGCCAGCAGCATACGGACAGGGCGCGAGCAGTACTTC.

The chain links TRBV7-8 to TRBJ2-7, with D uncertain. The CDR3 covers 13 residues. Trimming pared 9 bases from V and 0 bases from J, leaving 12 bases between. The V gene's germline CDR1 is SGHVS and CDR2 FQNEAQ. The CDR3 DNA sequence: TGTGCCAGTAGCACAAGGAGCTCCTACGAGCAGTACTTC. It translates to CASSTRSSYEQYF.

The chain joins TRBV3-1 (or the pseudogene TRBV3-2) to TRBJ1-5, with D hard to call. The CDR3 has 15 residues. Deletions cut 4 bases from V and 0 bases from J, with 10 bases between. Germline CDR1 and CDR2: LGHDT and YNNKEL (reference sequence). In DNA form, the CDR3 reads TGTGCCAGCAGCCCACAGCTTTATAGCAATCAGCCCCAGCATTTT. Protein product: CASSPQLYSNQPQHF.

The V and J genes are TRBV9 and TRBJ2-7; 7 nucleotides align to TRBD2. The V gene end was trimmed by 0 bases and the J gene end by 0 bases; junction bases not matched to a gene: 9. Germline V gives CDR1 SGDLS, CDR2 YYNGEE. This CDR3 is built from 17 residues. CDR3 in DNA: TGTGCCAGCAGCGTAGGTATAGGGAGGGACTACTCCTACGAGCAGTACTTC. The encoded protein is CASSVGIGRDYSYEQYF.

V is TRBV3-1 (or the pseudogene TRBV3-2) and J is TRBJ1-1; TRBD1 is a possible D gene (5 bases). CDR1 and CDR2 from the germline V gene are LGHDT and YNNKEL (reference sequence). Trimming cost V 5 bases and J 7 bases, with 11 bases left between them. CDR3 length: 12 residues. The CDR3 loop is CASSATEDEAFF. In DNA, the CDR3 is TGTGCCAGCAGCGCGACAGAAGATGAAGCTTTCTTT.

CDR3 DNA sequence: TGCAGCGTTGGGGGACAGGGCAACTATGGCTACACCTTC. Protein: CSVGGQGNYGYTF. V and J are TRBV29-1 and TRBJ1-2; 9 positions match TRBD1. This CDR3 is built from 13 residues. V lost 4 bases and J lost 2; bases outside the gene matches: 2. CDR1 SQVTM and CDR2 ANQGSEA come from the germline V gene.

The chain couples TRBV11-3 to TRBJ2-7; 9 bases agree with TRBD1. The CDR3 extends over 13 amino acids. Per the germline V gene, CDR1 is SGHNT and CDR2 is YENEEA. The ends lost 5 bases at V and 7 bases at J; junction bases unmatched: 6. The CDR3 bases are TGTGCCAGCAGCCCTGACAGGGGGTTTGAGCAGTACTTC. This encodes CASSPDRGFEQYF.

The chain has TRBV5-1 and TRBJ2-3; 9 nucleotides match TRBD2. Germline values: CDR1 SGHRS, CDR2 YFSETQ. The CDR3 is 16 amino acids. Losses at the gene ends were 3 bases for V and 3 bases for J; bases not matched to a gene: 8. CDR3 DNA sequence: TGCGCCAGCAGCTCTGGTGCGGGAGGGGGTACAGATACGCAGTATTTT. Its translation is CASSSGAGGGTDTQYF. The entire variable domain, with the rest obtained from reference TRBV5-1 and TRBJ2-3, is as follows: KAGVTQTPRYLIKTRGQQVTLSCSPISGHRSVSWYQQTPGQGLQFLFEYFSETQRNKGNFPGRFSGRQFSNSRSEMNVSTLELGDSALYLCASSSGAGGGTDTQYFGPGTRLTVL.

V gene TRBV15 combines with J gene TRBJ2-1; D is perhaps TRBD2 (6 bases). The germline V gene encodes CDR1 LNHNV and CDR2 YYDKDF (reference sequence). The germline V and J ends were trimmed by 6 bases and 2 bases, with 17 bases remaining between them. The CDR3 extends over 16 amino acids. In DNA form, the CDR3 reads TGTGCCACCAGTTCAGGACCGGGACTTACCTACAATGAGCAGTTCTTC. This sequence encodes CATSSGPGLTYNEQFF.

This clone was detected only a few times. CDR3 nucleotide sequence: TGTGCCAGCAGCTTCGGGGGACGGTCGTCTGGGGCCAACGTCCTGACTTTC. Translation: CASSFGGRSSGANVLTF. The chain couples TRBV5-4 to TRBJ2-6, with a weak D call TRBD2 (6 bases). V shed 2 bases and J shed 1 base, with 13 bases lying between them. Germline CDR1 SGHNT, CDR2 YYREEE (reference sequence). This CDR3 is 17 amino acids long.

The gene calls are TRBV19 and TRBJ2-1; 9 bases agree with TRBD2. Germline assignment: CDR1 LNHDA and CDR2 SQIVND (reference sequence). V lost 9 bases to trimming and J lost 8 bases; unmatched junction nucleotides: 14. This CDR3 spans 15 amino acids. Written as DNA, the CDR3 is TGTGCCAGCGCCGAGATAGCGGGAGCGAGAGATGAGCAGTTCTTC. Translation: CASAEIAGARDEQFF.

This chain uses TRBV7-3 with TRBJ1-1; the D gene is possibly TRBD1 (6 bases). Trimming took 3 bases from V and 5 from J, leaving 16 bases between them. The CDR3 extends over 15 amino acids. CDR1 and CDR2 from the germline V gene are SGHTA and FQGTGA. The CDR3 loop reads CASSLNRVVFTEAFF. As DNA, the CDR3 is TGTGCCAGCAGCTTGAACAGGGTTGTCTTTACTGAAGCTTTCTTT.

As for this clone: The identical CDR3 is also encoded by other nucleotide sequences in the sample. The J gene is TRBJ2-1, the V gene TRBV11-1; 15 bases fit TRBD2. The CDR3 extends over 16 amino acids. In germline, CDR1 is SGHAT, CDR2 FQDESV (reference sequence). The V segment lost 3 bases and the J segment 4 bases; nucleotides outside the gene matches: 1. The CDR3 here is CASSLGTSGRYNEQFF. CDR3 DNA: TGTGCCAGCAGCTTGGGGACTAGCGGGAGGTACAATGAGCAGTTCTTC.

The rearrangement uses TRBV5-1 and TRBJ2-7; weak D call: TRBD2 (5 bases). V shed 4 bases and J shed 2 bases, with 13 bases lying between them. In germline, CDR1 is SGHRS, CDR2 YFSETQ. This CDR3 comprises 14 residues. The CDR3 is CASSSGSGTYEQYF. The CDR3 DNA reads TGCGCCAGCAGCAGCGGATCGGGGACCTACGAGCAGTACTTC. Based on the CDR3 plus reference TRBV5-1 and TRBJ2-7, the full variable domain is KAGVTQTPRYLIKTRGQQVTLSCSPISGHRSVSWYQQTPGQGLQFLFEYFSETQRNKGNFPGRFSGRQFSNSRSEMNVSTLELGDSALYLCASSSGSGTYEQYFGPGTRLTVT.

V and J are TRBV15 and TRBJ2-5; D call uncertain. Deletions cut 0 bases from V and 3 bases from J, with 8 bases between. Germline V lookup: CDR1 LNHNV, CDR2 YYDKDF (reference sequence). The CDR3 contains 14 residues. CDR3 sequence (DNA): TGTGCCACCAGCAGAGATAACGGAGAAGAGACCCAGTACTTC. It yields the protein CATSRDNGEETQYF.

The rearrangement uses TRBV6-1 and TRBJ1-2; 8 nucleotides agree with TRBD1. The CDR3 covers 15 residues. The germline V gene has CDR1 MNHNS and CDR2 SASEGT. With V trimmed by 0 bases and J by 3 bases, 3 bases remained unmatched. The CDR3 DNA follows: TGTGCCAGCAGTGAAGCTGTGACAGGGGACTATGGCTACACCTTC. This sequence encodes CASSEAVTGDYGYTF.

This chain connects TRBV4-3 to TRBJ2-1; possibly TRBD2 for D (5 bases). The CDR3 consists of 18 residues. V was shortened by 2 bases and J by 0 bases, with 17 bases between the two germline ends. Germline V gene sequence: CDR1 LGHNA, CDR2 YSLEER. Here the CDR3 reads CASSQKEAAVPSYNEQFF. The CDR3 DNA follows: TGCGCCAGCAGCCAAAAGGAGGCGGCGGTACCCTCCTACAATGAGCAGTTCTTC.

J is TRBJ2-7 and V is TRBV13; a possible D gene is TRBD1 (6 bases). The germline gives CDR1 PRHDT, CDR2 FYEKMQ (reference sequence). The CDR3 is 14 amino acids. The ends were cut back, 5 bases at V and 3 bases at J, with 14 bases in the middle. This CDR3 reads CASSKLRQDYEQYF. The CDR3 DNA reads TGTGCCAGCAGCAAATTACGACAGGACTACGAGCAGTACTTC. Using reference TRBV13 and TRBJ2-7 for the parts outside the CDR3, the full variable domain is AAGVIQSPRHLIKEKRETATLKCYPIPRHDTVYWYQQGPGQDPQFLISFYEKMQSDKGSIPDRFSAQQFSDYHSELNMSSLELGDSALYFCASSKLRQDYEQYFGPGTRLTVT.

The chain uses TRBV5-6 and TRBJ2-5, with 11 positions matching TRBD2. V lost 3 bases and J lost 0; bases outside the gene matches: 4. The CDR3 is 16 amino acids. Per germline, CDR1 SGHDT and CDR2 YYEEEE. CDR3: CASSSGLAGYQETQYF. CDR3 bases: TGTGCCAGCAGCTCAGGACTAGCGGGTTACCAAGAGACCCAGTACTTC.

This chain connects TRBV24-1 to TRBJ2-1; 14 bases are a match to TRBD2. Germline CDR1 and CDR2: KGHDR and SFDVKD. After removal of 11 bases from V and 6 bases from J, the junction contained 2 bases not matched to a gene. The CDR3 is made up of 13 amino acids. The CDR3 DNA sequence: TGTGCCAGGGGGACTAGCGGGAGCAATGAGCAGTTCTTC. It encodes CARGTSGSNEQFF.